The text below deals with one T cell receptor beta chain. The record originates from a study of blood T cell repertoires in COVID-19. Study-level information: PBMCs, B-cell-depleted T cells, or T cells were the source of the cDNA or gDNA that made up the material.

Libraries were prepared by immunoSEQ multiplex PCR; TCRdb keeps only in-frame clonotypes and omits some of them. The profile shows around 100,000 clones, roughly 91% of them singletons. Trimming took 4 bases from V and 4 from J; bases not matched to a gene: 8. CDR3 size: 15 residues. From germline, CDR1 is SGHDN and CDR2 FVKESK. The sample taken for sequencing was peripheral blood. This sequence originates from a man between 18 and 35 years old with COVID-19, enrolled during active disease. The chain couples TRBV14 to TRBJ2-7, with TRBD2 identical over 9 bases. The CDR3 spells CASSRATSGYYEQYF. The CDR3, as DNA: TGTGCCAGCAGCCGAGCGACTAGCGGATATTACGAGCAGTACTTC.